These 26 T cell receptor beta chains share one sample of origin, sequenced in a study of CD8 T cells in Susac syndrome. With random hexamers, roughly 0.45 to 1 ug RNA was reverse transcribed. TCRdb fed the immunoSEQ multiplex PCR reads into MiXCR, producing one record per CDR3 protein. The table lists approximately 260,000 distinct CDR3 sequences, 90% to 96% of them singletons. Sequencing used CD4+ T cells from PBMCs. The source is a human donor with Susac syndrome.

This chain links TRBV14 with TRBJ2-7, with 13 bases lining up with TRBD2. The trim removed 3 bases at V and 9 bases at J, leaving 5 bases unmatched. There are 14 residues in the CDR3. The germline V gene has CDR1 SGHDN and CDR2 FVKESK. CDR3 sequence reads: CASSQGTSGVVQYF. Written as DNA, the CDR3 is TGTGCCAGCAGCCAGGGGACTAGCGGGGTAGTGCAGTACTTC.

The rearrangement uses TRBV7-3 and TRBJ2-1; perhaps TRBD2 as D (5 bases). V was clipped by 5 bases and J by 8 bases, with 16 bases between them. The CDR3 spans 14 residues. Germline CDR1 reads SGHTA; CDR2 reads FQGTGA. CDR3 DNA sequence: TGTGCCAGCAGCCCAGTTGGGGAGCAGCATGAGCAGTTCTTC. Residues: CASSPVGEQHEQFF.

This sequence joins TRBV11-1 and TRBJ1-1, with D uncertain. V lost 6 bases and J lost 0, with 11 bases in between. This CDR3 contains 14 residues. Germline-derived CDR1 and CDR2 are SGHAT and FQDESV (reference sequence). CDR3 sequence (DNA): TGTGCCAGCAGGAAGCCCAGGATGAACACTGAAGCTTTCTTT. Translating gives CASRKPRMNTEAFF.

The gene calls are TRBV29-1 and TRBJ1-1, with TRBD1 as a possible D gene (6 bases). Looked up from germline, CDR1 is SQVTM and CDR2 is ANQGSEA. This CDR3 is built from 13 residues. The V end was cut by 1 base, the J end by 6 bases, with 12 bases between. Here the CDR3 reads CSVEGPGGAEAFF. In DNA, the CDR3 is TGCAGCGTTGAAGGCCCGGGGGGCGCTGAAGCTTTCTTT.

The CDR3, as DNA: TGCGCCAGCAGCCCCCAGGGGAGGGTCTACAATGAGCAGTTCTTC. Protein sequence: CASSPQGRVYNEQFF. The V call is TRBV4-1, the J call TRBJ2-1, with D possibly matching TRBD2 (7 bases). The CDR3 is made up of 15 amino acids. V lost 4 bases and J lost 3, with 13 bases in between. Germline lookup yields CDR1 MGHRA and CDR2 YSYEKL.

This clonotype was recorded only once. The chain has TRBV3-1 and TRBJ2-1; D possibly corresponds to TRBD2 (5 bases). The V and J ends lost 1 base and 0 bases respectively, with 10 bases between them. The CDR3 has 16 amino acids. In germline, CDR1 is LGHDT, CDR2 YNNKEL (reference sequence). CDR3: CASSQADLSSYNEQFF. The CDR3 DNA follows: TGTGCCAGCAGCCAAGCGGACTTGAGCTCCTACAATGAGCAGTTCTTC.

The chain is built from TRBV18 and TRBJ2-7; a possible D gene is TRBD2 (5 bases). Trimming took off 3 bases at V and 4 bases at J, with 13 bases between the two ends. The CDR3 extends over 14 amino acids. Germline V lookup: CDR1 KGHSH, CDR2 LQKENI. The CDR3 here is CASSPMSGGYEQYF. CDR3 nucleotides: TGTGCCAGCTCACCGATGTCAGGCGGGTACGAGCAGTACTTC.

This clonotype was counted a single time. The genes are TRBV18 and TRBJ1-2, with 8 bases identical to TRBD1. V shed 7 bases, J shed 7 bases, and the junction held 11 bases outside the gene matches. Germline CDR1 reads KGHSH; CDR2 reads LQKENI. This CDR3 has 14 amino acids. The CDR3 region has the DNA TGTGCCAGCTTCACAACTGCAGGGGGCTTTGGCTACACCTTC. As protein: CASFTTAGGFGYTF.

This clonotype was observed a few times. The gene calls are TRBV2 and TRBJ2-7; a weak D match, TRBD2 (5 bases). The V gene's germline CDR1 is SNHLY and CDR2 FYNNEI. The CDR3 covers 12 residues. Trimming pared 6 bases from V and 2 bases from J, leaving 8 bases between. DNA for the CDR3: TGTGCCAGCAGGGCGGGCGCCTACGAGCAGTACTTC. Encoded protein: CASRAGAYEQYF.

In this sample, this clonotype turned up once. This sequence joins TRBV20-1 and TRBJ2-1; D is perhaps TRBD2 (6 bases). This CDR3 region has 12 residues. Looked up from germline, CDR1 is DFQATT and CDR2 is SNEGSKA (reference sequence). V lost 3 bases to trimming and J lost 8 bases, with 11 bases between them. The CDR3 DNA reads TGCAGTGCTAGCTCCAGGAGGGATGAGCAGTTCTTC. Protein: CSASSRRDEQFF.

V and J are TRBV7-3 and TRBJ1-2, with D perhaps matching TRBD1 (5 bases). V dropped 4 bases and J dropped 4 bases, with 16 bases sitting between them. In germline, CDR1 is SGHTA, CDR2 FQGTGA. The CDR3 has 15 residues. The CDR3 DNA follows: TGTGCCAGCAGCTCCACAGACAGCCTTTCCTATGGCTACACCTTC. Residues: CASSSTDSLSYGYTF.

The chain links TRBV5-8 to TRBJ2-1; TRBD1 agrees at 7 bases. With V trimmed by 0 bases and J by 7 bases, 10 bases remained unmatched. This CDR3 contains 16 residues. Looked up from germline, CDR1 is SGHTS and CDR2 is YDEGEE. DNA of the CDR3: TGTGCCAGCAGCTTGGAGGGGGCTGGAGGTTTGAATGAGCAGTTCTTC. As protein: CASSLEGAGGLNEQFF. The variable domain in full, with the rest retrieved from reference TRBV5-8 and TRBJ2-1, is EAGVTQSPTHLIKTRGQQATLRCSPISGHTSVYWYQQALGLGLQFLLWYDEGEERNRGNFPPRFSGRQFPNYSSELNVNALELEDSALYLCASSLEGAGGLNEQFFGPGTRLTVL.

V is TRBV29-1 and J is TRBJ2-5, with D possibly matching TRBD1 (6 bases). Germline values: CDR1 SQVTM, CDR2 ANQGSEA. This CDR3 is 12 amino acids long. Trimming pared 8 bases from V and 2 bases from J, leaving 12 bases between. CDR3 amino acids: CSLDRQQETQYF. In DNA, the CDR3 is TGCAGCTTGGACAGACAACAAGAGACCCAGTACTTC.

The chain links TRBV7-3 to TRBJ2-7; TRBD1 is a possible D gene (5 bases). The germline V gene has CDR1 SGHTA and CDR2 FQGTGA. The CDR3 extends over 15 amino acids. The ends were cut back, 3 bases at V and 5 bases at J, with 17 bases in the middle. CDR3 in DNA: TGTGCCAGCAGCTTTTACCCGACAGAAGATCACGAGCAGTACTTC. This encodes CASSFYPTEDHEQYF.

This chain links TRBV20-1 with TRBJ1-5; D unclear. CDR1 and CDR2 from the germline V gene are DFQATT and SNEGSKA (reference sequence). Trimming left V 5 bases short and J 2 bases short, with 13 bases between. The CDR3 is made up of 14 amino acids. The CDR3 DNA is TGCAGTGCTCTATCCCACTCCGGCAATCAGCCCCAGCATTTT. Its protein product is CSALSHSGNQPQHF.

The V gene is TRBV20-1, the J gene TRBJ2-7, with D perhaps TRBD1 (6 bases). The V and J ends lost 3 bases and 3 bases respectively, with 15 bases between them. There are 14 residues in the CDR3. From germline, CDR1 is DFQATT and CDR2 SNEGSKA (reference sequence). CDR3 protein: CSARTLGQLYEQYF. CDR3 DNA sequence: TGCAGTGCTAGGACGCTCGGACAGCTCTACGAGCAGTACTTC.

The chain recombines TRBV23-1 with TRBJ2-1; 11 bases align to TRBD1. TRBV23-1 is labeled an ORF, and its function is uncertain. This CDR3 comprises 16 residues. Losses at the gene ends were 2 bases for V and 5 bases for J; bases not matched to a gene: 5. The CDR3 protein is CASSQLSGQGDNEQFF. Written as DNA, the CDR3 is TGCGCCAGCAGTCAACTGTCGGGACAGGGGGACAATGAGCAGTTCTTC.

The chain employs TRBV5-6 and TRBJ1-1, with D perhaps TRBD1 (6 bases). In germline, CDR1 is SGHDT, CDR2 YYEEEE. This CDR3 has 15 residues. V was trimmed by 4 bases and J by 0 bases, leaving 13 bases between them. The CDR3 is CASSRGGHMNTEAFF. CDR3 bases: TGTGCCAGCAGCCGCGGGGGCCACATGAACACTGAAGCTTTCTTT.

The chain links TRBV30 to TRBJ2-7; TRBD2 matches at 11 bases. The trim removed 2 bases at V and 0 bases at J, leaving 3 bases unmatched. The germline V gene has CDR1 GTSNPN and CDR2 SVGIG (reference sequence). CDR3 length equals 15 residues. The CDR3 DNA follows: TGTGCCTGGAGTCTTGGACTAGCGGGCTCCTACGAGCAGTACTTC. This sequence encodes CAWSLGLAGSYEQYF.

The V call is TRBV28, the J call TRBJ2-1; D possibly uses TRBD1 or TRBD2 (5 bases each). Germline V gene lookup returns CDR1 MDHEN and CDR2 SYDVKM. With 4 bases removed from V and 5 bases from J, the gap between germline ends came to 15 bases. The CDR3 consists of 15 residues. The CDR3 sequence: CASSSPGPSNNEQFF. The CDR3 coding sequence is TGTGCCAGCAGTTCTCCGGGACCTTCAAACAATGAGCAGTTCTTC.

V is TRBV2 and J is TRBJ2-4, with D tentatively TRBD1 (5 bases). The germline V gene has CDR1 SNHLY and CDR2 FYNNEI. Trimming pared 7 bases from V and 7 bases from J, leaving 11 bases between. This CDR3 spans 12 amino acids. The CDR3 here is CASTENRNIQYF. The CDR3 DNA reads as TGTGCCAGCACGGAGAACAGGAACATTCAGTACTTC.

The sample holds one count of this clonotype. The chain carries TRBV20-1 and TRBJ2-1, with 10 bases identical to TRBD2. The CDR3 extends over 14 amino acids. The J segment lost 3 bases and the V segment lost 6 bases, leaving 5 bases of the junction unmatched. Germline V gene data show CDR1 as DFQATT and CDR2 as SNEGSKA (reference sequence). This CDR3 reads CSARLAGVYNEQFF. The DNA of the CDR3 is TGCAGTGCAAGACTAGCGGGCGTCTACAATGAGCAGTTCTTC.

This clonotype has more than one count but fewer than ten. V and J are TRBV11-3 and TRBJ2-1; D call uncertain. V was pared by 0 bases and J by 6 bases, with 3 bases between. Germline V gene sequence: CDR1 SGHNT, CDR2 YENEEA. The CDR3 is 12 residues long. CDR3 nucleotide sequence: TGTGCCAGCAGCTTAGAAGGCAATGAGCAGTTCTTC. It encodes CASSLEGNEQFF.

The genes are TRBV20-1 and TRBJ2-7; perhaps TRBD1 as D (5 bases). The ends were cut back, 2 bases at V and 1 base at J, with 12 bases in the middle. CDR1 and CDR2 from the germline V gene are DFQATT and SNEGSKA (reference sequence). The CDR3 covers 14 residues. For the CDR3, the DNA is TGCAGTGCTAGAAGACAGACAGAGTCCTACGAGCAGTACTTC. As protein: CSARRQTESYEQYF.

As concerns this clonotype: Compared with germline, one end of the junction differs, possibly owing to a read error. The chain carries TRBV29-1 and TRBJ1-1; 8 nucleotides align to TRBD1. This CDR3 has 14 amino acids. Germline CDR1 is SQVTM and CDR2 is ANQGSEA. CDR3 protein: CSVRRQGQNAEAFF. CDR3 in DNA: TGCAGCGTGCGGCGACAGGGGCAGAACGCTGAAGCTTTCTTT.

The V call is TRBV30, the J call TRBJ2-1; 16 bases agree with TRBD2. The germline V gene encodes CDR1 GTSNPN and CDR2 SVGIG (reference sequence). CDR3 length equals 21 residues. Germline trimming cut 1 base from V and 10 bases from J; bases unmatched to any gene: 22. This CDR3 is CAWSARGTSGRATGITREQFF. The CDR3 nucleotides read TGTGCCTGGAGTGCTCGAGGGACTAGCGGGAGGGCCACCGGTATCACCCGAGAGCAGTTCTTC.